The clone carrying this T cell receptor (beta chain) was counted only a few times. The antigen is not known. The sample originates from a study of beta chain features in type 1 diabetes. Germline loops: CDR1 SGHTA, CDR2 FQGTGA. The CDR3 consists of 13 residues. All of the isolated RNA was reverse transcribed, so expressed TCRB transcripts were sequenced. The assay was immunoSEQ multiplex PCR, and TCRdb's table has in-frame clones only and misses some. The data hold 140,000 to 150,000 clones, with roughly 10% observed a single time. Study-wide findings and caveats: Fewer junction insertions and more nucleotide deletions appeared in type 1 diabetes patients.

The specimen sequenced was naive CD4+ T cells from blood. This receptor was taken from a man between 18 and 29 years old in good health. This chain connects TRBV7-3 to TRBJ2-5, with D possibly TRBD1 on 5 matching bases. The closer fit of TRBJ2-7 to the DNA end suggests the J call may be wrong. CDR3 nucleotides: TGTGCCAGCAGCGCGCAGGGTTCCTACGAGCAGTACTTC. It encodes CASSAQGSYEQYF.